Sequencing of this T cell receptor (beta chain) was carried out in a study of T cell repertoires in cytomegalovirus infection. TCRdb independently ran MiXCR on the reads; one entry per CDR3 protein. The data show roughly 120,000 distinct CDR3 sequences, approximately 30% seen once. This clonotype has only a few counts. What it recognizes is unknown. The TCR comes from a human donor in good health (CMV status not recorded). Some clones in this sample may be carry-over from other donors' samples. The input for sequencing was CD8+ T cells from cultured PBMCs, taken from culture after CMV antigen stimulation.

CDR3 amino acids: CASSPRDFNEQFF. CDR3 bases: TGTGCCAGTAGTCCCCGGGACTTCAATGAGCAGTTCTTC. The chain joins TRBV19 to TRBJ2-1; D possibly corresponds to TRBD2 (6 bases). CDR3 size: 13 residues. The V end lost 5 bases, the J end lost 6 bases, and 11 bases lay between the germline ends. Germline V CDR1 and CDR2: LNHDA, SQIVND (reference sequence).